The present T cell receptor beta chain was sequenced within a study of T-cell memory formation after mild COVID-19. Study-wide background: TCR clusters largely stayed donor specific. Findings of the study overall: The CD4+ clones that contracted clustered mainly within CM and EM, and the CD8+ clones concentrated in EMRA. Pre-infection memory already had some responding clones, implying cross-reactive memory joined. Still unconfirmed is whether the second-wave clones peaking on day 37 recognized SARS-CoV-2.

Losses at the gene ends were 4 bases for V and 4 bases for J; bases not matched to a gene: 6. Germline V gene data show CDR1 as MNHEY and CDR2 as SVGAGI. This CDR3 comprises 15 residues. TCRdb re-derived calls from the 5' RACE reads in MiXCR, one entry per CDR3 protein. The sample has around 400,000 distinct CDR3 sequences, 20% to 30% seen once. This clonotype appeared once. Its antigen remains unknown. The chain has TRBV6-5 and TRBJ1-1; 10 nucleotides match TRBD1. This TCR was recovered from an adult woman who had mild COVID-19 (a few samples of this study predate the infection). Cell type and time point are not known. Sequenced material: PBMCs or a T cell subset sorted from them (not recorded which). CDR3 sequence reads: CASSWDRGLGTEAFF. The CDR3 bases are TGTGCCAGCAGTTGGGACAGGGGTTTGGGCACTGAAGCTTTCTTT.